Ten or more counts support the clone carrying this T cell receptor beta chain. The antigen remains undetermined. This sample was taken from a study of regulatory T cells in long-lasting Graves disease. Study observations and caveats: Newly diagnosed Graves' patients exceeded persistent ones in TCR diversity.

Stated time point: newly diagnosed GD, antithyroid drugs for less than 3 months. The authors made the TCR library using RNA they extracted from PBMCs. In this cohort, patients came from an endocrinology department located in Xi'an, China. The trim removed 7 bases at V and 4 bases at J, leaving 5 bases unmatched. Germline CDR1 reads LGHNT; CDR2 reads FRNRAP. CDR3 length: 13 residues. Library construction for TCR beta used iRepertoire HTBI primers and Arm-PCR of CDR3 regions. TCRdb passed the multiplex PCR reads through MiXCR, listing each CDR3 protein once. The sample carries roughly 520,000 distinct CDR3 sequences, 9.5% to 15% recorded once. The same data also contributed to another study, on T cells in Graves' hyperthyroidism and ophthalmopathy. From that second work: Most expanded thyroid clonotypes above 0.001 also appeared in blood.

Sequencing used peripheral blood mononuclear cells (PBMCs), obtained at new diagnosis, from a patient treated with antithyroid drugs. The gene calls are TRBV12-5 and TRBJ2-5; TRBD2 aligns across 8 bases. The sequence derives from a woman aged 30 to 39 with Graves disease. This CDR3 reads CASARGAGETQYF. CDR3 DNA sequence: TGTGCTAGTGCGCGGGGGGCCGGAGAGACCCAGTACTTC.